A single sample is the source of the 19 T cell receptor beta chains below, sequenced in a study of blood T cell repertoires in COVID-19. Method: immunoSEQ multiplex PCR; TCRdb's copy keeps in-frame clones and lacks some. Among 160,000 or so clones, 88% were seen once, and the ten largest hold approximately 6.6%. Sequencing was carried out using PBMCs or T cells enriched from blood (not recorded which). The receptors were gathered from a woman aged 45-65 years who had recovered from COVID-19.

There are a few counts of this clone. The chain links TRBV24-1 to TRBJ2-3, with TRBD2 matching 9 bases. V was clipped by 3 bases and J by 0 bases; unmatched bases: 3. Germline V gives CDR1 KGHDR, CDR2 SFDVKD. The CDR3 has 16 amino acids. The CDR3 loop is CATSDPLAGSTDTQYF. The DNA for the CDR3 is TGTGCCACCAGTGATCCCCTAGCGGGGAGCACAGATACGCAGTATTTT.

The V and J genes are TRBV12-3 or TRBV12-4 and TRBJ2-5; D ambiguous. The CDR3 totals 13 residues. Trimming cost V 5 bases and J 3 bases, with 10 bases left between them. The CDR3 nucleotides are TGTGCCAGCAGTACCAACACAGAAGAGACCCAGTACTTC. This translates into CASSTNTEETQYF.

This clone has ten or more counts. The V and J genes are TRBV28 and TRBJ2-1; the match to TRBD2 covers 10 bases. Germline V gives CDR1 MDHEN, CDR2 SYDVKM. This CDR3 has 14 amino acids. Losses at the gene ends were 6 bases for V and 5 bases for J; bases not matched to a gene: 4. In nucleotides, the CDR3 is TGTGCCAGCAGGGATGGGACTAGCGACAATGAGCAGTTCTTC. Encoded protein: CASRDGTSDNEQFF.

With regard to this clone: Distinct nucleotide sequences in the sample also encode this CDR3. This chain connects TRBV6-5 to TRBJ2-7; no clear D. Germline values: CDR1 MNHEY, CDR2 SVGAGI. Deletions cut 0 bases from V and 3 bases from J, with 6 bases between. CDR3 size: 13 residues. The CDR3 loop is CASSYSTGYEQYF. CDR3 sequence (DNA): TGTGCCAGCAGTTACTCCACGGGCTACGAGCAGTACTTC.

V usage is TRBV5-1 and J usage is TRBJ2-3, with D perhaps TRBD2 (6 bases). The CDR3 runs to 14 residues. Germline V CDR1 and CDR2: SGHRS, YFSETQ. Trimming cost V 5 bases and J 2 bases, with 12 bases left between them. The CDR3 DNA is TGCGCCAGCAGTGGCGGGACTGTCACAGATACGCAGTATTTT. It yields the protein CASSGGTVTDTQYF.

The chain combines TRBV29-1 with TRBJ2-1; D is possibly TRBD1 (5 bases). The germline gives CDR1 SQVTM, CDR2 ANQGSEA. This CDR3 contains 14 residues. V was cut by 0 bases and J by 3 bases, with 9 bases left in between. Here the CDR3 reads CSVEDPQGYNEQFF. CDR3 nucleotides: TGCAGCGTTGAAGATCCCCAGGGCTACAATGAGCAGTTCTTC.

J is TRBJ2-7 and V is TRBV18; 7 bases are shared with TRBD1. Germline values: CDR1 KGHSH, CDR2 LQKENI. Trimming removed 1 base from V and 3 bases from J; junction bases left unmatched: 9. The CDR3 sequence is 16 residues long. The CDR3: CASSPLPQGSNYEQYF. In DNA form, the CDR3 reads TGTGCCAGCTCACCACTCCCACAGGGGAGCAACTACGAGCAGTACTTC.

This chain uses TRBV7-9 with TRBJ2-7; 8 bases map to TRBD1. V shed 8 bases, J shed 9 bases, and the junction held 9 bases outside the gene matches. Germline V gene sequence: CDR1 SEHNR, CDR2 FQNEAQ (reference sequence). This CDR3 comprises 12 residues. CDR3 sequence: CASDVSGGRQYF. The CDR3, as DNA: TGTGCCAGCGACGTTTCAGGGGGCAGGCAGTACTTC.

In DNA form, the CDR3 reads TGTGCCAGCCGGATCCGGGTAGAGACCCAGTACTTC. Amino acids: CASRIRVETQYF. The V call is TRBV12-3 or TRBV12-4, the J call TRBJ2-5, with D unclear. There are 12 residues in the CDR3. Trimming cost V 8 bases and J 4 bases, with 11 bases left between them.

The chain uses TRBV27 and TRBJ2-7; 13 bases match TRBD2. The CDR3 sequence is 18 residues long. The V gene's germline CDR1 is MNHEY and CDR2 SMNVEV (reference sequence). V trimming: 6 bases; J trimming: 4 bases; junction bases outside the gene matches: 15. The CDR3 DNA reads as TGTGCCAGCAGGATCCGCGGGACTAGCGGGGACCATTGGTACGAGCAGTACTTC. Its translation is CASRIRGTSGDHWYEQYF.

The V call is TRBV14, the J call TRBJ2-3; TRBD1 matches 8 bases. The CDR3 length is 13 residues. V lost 4 bases to trimming and J lost 6 bases; unmatched junction nucleotides: 3. From germline, CDR1 is SGHDN and CDR2 FVKESK. The CDR3, as DNA: TGTGCCAGCAGCCGAAACAGGGGGGATACGCAGTATTTT. This translates into CASSRNRGDTQYF.

This chain links TRBV19 with TRBJ1-6; 9 bases are a match to TRBD1. From germline, CDR1 is LNHDA and CDR2 SQIVND (reference sequence). V was clipped by 5 bases and J by 14 bases; unmatched bases: 7. The CDR3 spans 13 residues. The CDR3 nucleotides are TGTGCCAGTAGTCCGGGACAGGGATCGGCCCTCCACTTT. Translating gives CASSPGQGSALHF.

V is TRBV6-5 and J is TRBJ2-7; 12 bases fit TRBD1. The germline V gene has CDR1 MNHEY and CDR2 SVGAGI. V gave up 10 bases and J gave up 7 bases; unmatched junction bases: 5. The CDR3 totals 12 residues. This CDR3 is CATGQGAREQYF. CDR3 DNA sequence: TGTGCCACGGGACAGGGGGCGAGGGAGCAGTACTTC.

The chain recombines TRBV7-9 with TRBJ1-4, with 7 bases identical to TRBD1. J lost 2 bases, V lost 5 bases, and 5 bases had no gene match. The germline CDR1 and CDR2 sequences are SEHNR and FQNEAQ (reference sequence). This CDR3 is built from 15 residues. The CDR3 loop reads CASSIGTVTNEKLFF. CDR3 bases: TGTGCCAGCAGCATAGGGACAGTTACTAATGAAAAACTGTTTTTT.

This clone was picked up one time. V is TRBV19 and J is TRBJ2-3; D perhaps matches TRBD1 (6 bases). Trimming left V 3 bases short and J 4 bases short, with 14 bases between. Germline V lookup: CDR1 LNHDA, CDR2 SQIVND (reference sequence). The CDR3 totals 15 residues. For the CDR3, the DNA is TGTGCCAGTAGTATCGGGACAATAGTCTCAGATACGCAGTATTTT. Protein product: CASSIGTIVSDTQYF.

This clone was picked up one time. The rearrangement joins TRBV4-1 to TRBJ1-1; no clear D gene. V lost 4 bases, J lost 1 base, and 13 bases lay in between. The CDR3 is 15 amino acids. CDR1 is MGHRA, CDR2 YSYEKL, per germline. For the CDR3, the DNA is TGCGCCAGCAGCCCCTCGGAGGTTCGGAACACTGAAGCTTTCTTT. Protein: CASSPSEVRNTEAFF.

The rearrangement links TRBV5-8 to TRBJ2-2; perhaps TRBD2 as D (6 bases). CDR1 is SGHTS and CDR2 is YDEGEE in the germline V gene. The V gene lost 4 bases and the J gene lost 6 bases, with 16 bases spanning the gap. The CDR3 sequence is 15 residues long. The CDR3 nucleotides read TGTGCCAGCAGCCGACTAGAGATAAGGGCCGGGGAGCTGTTTTTT. It encodes CASSRLEIRAGELFF.

This clone was detected once. The V call is TRBV19, the J call TRBJ1-1; D gene ambiguous. With 2 bases removed from V and 3 bases from J, the gap between germline ends came to 10 bases. The CDR3 totals 14 residues. The V gene's germline CDR1 is LNHDA and CDR2 SQIVND (reference sequence). The CDR3 reads CASSITGVDTEAFF. In DNA form, the CDR3 reads TGTGCCAGTAGTATAACCGGGGTCGACACTGAAGCTTTCTTT.

This sequence joins TRBV7-9 and TRBJ2-7, with 9 bases fitting TRBD2. The CDR3 is 12 amino acids. With 8 bases clipped from V and 6 bases from J, the junction kept 5 bases outside the gene matches. Germline assignment: CDR1 SEHNR and CDR2 FQNEAQ (reference sequence). CDR3 loop: CASRGRVGEQYF. The CDR3 nucleotides are TGTGCCAGCCGCGGGAGGGTTGGCGAGCAGTACTTC.